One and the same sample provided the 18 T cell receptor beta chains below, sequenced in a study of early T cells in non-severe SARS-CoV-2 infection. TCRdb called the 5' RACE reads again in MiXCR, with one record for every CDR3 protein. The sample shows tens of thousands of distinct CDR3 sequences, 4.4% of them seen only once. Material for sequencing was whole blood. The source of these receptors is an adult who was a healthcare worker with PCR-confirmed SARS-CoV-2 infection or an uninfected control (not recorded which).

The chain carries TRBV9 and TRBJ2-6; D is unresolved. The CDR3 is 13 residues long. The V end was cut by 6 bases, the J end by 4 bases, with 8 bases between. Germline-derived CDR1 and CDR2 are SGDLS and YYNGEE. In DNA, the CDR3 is TGTGCCAGCAACGATCCCGGGGCCAACGTCCTGACTTTC. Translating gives CASNDPGANVLTF.

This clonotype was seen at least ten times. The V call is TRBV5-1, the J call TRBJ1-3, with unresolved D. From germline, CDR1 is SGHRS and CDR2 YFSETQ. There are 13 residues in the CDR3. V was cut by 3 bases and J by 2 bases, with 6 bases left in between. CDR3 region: CASSSEAGNTIYF. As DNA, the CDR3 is TGCGCCAGCAGCTCGGAAGCTGGAAACACCATATATTTT.

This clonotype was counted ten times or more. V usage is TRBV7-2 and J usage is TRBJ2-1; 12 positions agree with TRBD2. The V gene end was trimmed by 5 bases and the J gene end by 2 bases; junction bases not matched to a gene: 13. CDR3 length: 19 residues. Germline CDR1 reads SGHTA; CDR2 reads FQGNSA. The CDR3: CASSAPLETSGRPYNEQFF. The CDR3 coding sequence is TGTGCCAGCAGCGCACCCCTGGAAACTAGCGGGAGGCCCTACAATGAGCAGTTCTTC.

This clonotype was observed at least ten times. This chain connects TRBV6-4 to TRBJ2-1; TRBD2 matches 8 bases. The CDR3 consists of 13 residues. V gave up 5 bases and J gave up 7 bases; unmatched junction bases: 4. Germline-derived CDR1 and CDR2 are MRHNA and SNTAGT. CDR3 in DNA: TGTGCCAGCAGTCCCGGGACTAGTAATGAGCAGTTCTTC. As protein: CASSPGTSNEQFF.

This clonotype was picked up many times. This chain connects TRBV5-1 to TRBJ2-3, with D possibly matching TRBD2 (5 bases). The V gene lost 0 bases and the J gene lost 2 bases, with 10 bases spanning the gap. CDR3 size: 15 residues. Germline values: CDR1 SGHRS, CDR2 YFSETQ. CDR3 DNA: TGCGCCAGCAGCTTGGACGGACTGTACACAGATACGCAGTATTTT. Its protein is CASSLDGLYTDTQYF.

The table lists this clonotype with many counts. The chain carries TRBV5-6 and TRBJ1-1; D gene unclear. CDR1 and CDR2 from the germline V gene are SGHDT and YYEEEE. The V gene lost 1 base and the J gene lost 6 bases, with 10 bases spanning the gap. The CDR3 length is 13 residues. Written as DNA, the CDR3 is TGTGCCAGCAGCTTGTTTTCTGGACCTGAAGCTTTCTTT. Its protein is CASSLFSGPEAFF.

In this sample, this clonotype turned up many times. The CDR3 nucleotides read TGTGCCAGTCGCCTAGCGGGCTTATACAATGAGCAGTTCTTC. This gives the protein CASRLAGLYNEQFF. V is TRBV19 and J is TRBJ2-1; 8 bases align to TRBD2. After removal of 8 bases from V and 4 bases from J, the junction contained 7 bases not matched to a gene. Germline CDR1 reads LNHDA; CDR2 reads SQIVND (reference sequence). The length of the CDR3 is 14 residues.

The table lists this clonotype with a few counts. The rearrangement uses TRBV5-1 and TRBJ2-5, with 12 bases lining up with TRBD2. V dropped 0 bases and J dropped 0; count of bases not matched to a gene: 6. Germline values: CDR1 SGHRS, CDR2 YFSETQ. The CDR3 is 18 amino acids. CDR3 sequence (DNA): TGCGCCAGCAGCTTGGGGACTAGCGGGAACCGCTACCAAGAGACCCAGTACTTC. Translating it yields CASSLGTSGNRYQETQYF.

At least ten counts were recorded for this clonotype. Here the CDR3 DNA reads TGCGCCAGCAGCCTGGGACTAGCGTCCTGGAATGAGCAGTTCTTC. The encoded protein is CASSLGLASWNEQFF. The chain combines TRBV5-1 with TRBJ2-1; TRBD2 aligns across 10 bases. Looked up from germline, CDR1 is SGHRS and CDR2 is YFSETQ. The CDR3 is 15 amino acids. With V trimmed by 4 bases and J by 7 bases, 8 bases remained unmatched.

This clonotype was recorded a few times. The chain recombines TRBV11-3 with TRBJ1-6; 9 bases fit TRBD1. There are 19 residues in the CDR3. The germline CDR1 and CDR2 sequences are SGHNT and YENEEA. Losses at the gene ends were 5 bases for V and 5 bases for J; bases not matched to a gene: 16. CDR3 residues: CASSGRGTGTNLNNSPLHF. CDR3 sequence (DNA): TGTGCCAGCAGCGGCCGCGGGACAGGGACTAACTTAAATAATTCACCCCTCCACTTT. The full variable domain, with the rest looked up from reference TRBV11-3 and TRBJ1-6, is EAGVVQSPRYKIIEKKQPVAFWCNPISGHNTLYWYLQNLGQGPELLIRYENEEAVDDSQLPKDRFSAERLKGVDSTLKIQPAELGDSAVYLCASSGRGTGTNLNNSPLHFGNGTRLTVT.

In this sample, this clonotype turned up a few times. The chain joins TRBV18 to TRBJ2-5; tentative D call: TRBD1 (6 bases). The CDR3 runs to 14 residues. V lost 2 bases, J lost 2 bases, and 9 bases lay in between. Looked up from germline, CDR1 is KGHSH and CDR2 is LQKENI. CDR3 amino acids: CASSPWDTQETQYF. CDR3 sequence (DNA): TGTGCCAGCTCACCATGGGACACGCAAGAGACCCAGTACTTC.

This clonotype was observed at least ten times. The CDR3 region has the DNA TGTGCCAGCAGCCCTGAGTCCGGACTAGCGGGAGCCAATGAGCAGTTCTTC. This encodes CASSPESGLAGANEQFF. The chain recombines TRBV4-2 with TRBJ2-1, with TRBD2 matching 13 bases. Germline CDR1 is LGHNA and CDR2 is YNFKEQ. J lost 6 bases, V lost 4 bases, and 9 bases had no gene match. This CDR3 region has 17 residues.

The CDR3, as DNA: TGCAGCGTCGGACTAGCGGGAGTAACAGATACGCAGTATTTT. Its protein product is CSVGLAGVTDTQYF. V and J are TRBV29-1 and TRBJ2-3; 13 nucleotides agree with TRBD2. The CDR3 length is 14 residues. The germline V gene encodes CDR1 SQVTM and CDR2 ANQGSEA. V gave up 6 bases and J gave up 3 bases; unmatched junction bases: 3.

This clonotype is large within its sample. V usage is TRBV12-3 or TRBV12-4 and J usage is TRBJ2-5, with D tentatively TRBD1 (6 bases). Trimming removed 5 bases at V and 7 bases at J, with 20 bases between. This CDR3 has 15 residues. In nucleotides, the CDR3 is TGTGCCAGCAGTACCACAGGGAATCTCGGCAGGACCCAGTACTTC. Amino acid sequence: CASSTTGNLGRTQYF.

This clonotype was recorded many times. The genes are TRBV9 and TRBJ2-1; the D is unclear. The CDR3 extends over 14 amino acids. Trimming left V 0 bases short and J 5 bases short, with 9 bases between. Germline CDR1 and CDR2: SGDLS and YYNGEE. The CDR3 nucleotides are TGTGCCAGCAGCGTAGGGCCTATCGACAATGAGCAGTTCTTC. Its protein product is CASSVGPIDNEQFF.

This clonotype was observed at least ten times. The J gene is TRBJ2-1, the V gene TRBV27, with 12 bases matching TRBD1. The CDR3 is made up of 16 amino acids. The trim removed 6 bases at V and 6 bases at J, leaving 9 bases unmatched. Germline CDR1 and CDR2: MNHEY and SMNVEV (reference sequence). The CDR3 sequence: CASRHKGTGGINEQFF. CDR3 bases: TGTGCCAGCAGACATAAAGGGACAGGGGGCATCAATGAGCAGTTCTTC.

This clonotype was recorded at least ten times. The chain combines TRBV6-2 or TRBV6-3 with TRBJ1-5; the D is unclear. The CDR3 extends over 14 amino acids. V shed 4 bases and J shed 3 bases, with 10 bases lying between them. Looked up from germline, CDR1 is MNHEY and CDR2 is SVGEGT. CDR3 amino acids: CASSFAESNQPQHF. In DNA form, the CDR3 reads TGTGCCAGCAGTTTCGCGGAGTCCAATCAGCCCCAGCATTTT.

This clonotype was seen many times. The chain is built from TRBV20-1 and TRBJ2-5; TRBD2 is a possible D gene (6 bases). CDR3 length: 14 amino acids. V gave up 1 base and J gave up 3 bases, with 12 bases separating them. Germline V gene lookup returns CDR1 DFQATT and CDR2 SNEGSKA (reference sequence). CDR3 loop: CSARGRAGKETQYF. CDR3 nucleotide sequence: TGCAGTGCTAGAGGGAGGGCAGGGAAAGAGACCCAGTACTTC.